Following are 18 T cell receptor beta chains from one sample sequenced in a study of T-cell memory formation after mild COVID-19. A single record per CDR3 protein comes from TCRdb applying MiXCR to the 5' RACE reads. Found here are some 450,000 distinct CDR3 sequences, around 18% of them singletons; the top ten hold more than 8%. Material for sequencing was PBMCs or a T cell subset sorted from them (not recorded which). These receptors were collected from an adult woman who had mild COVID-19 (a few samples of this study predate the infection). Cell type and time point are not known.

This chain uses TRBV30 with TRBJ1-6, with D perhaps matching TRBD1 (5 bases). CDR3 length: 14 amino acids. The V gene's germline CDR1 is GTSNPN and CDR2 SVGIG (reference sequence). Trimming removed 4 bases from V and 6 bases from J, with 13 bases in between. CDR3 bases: TGTGCCTGGACCAGGGTTGGGAGTAATTCACCCCTCCACTTT. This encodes CAWTRVGSNSPLHF.

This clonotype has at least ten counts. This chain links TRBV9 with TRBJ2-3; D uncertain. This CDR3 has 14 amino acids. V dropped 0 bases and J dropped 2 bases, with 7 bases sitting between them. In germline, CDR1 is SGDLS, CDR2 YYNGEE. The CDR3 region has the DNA TGTGCCAGCAGCGTAGGCCAGCTCACAGATACGCAGTATTTT. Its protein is CASSVGQLTDTQYF.

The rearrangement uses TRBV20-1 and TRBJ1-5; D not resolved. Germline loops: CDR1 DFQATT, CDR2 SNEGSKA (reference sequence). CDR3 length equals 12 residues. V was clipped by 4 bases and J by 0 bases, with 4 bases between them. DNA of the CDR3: TGCAGTGCTAAGGGTAGCAATCAGCCCCAGCATTTT. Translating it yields CSAKGSNQPQHF.

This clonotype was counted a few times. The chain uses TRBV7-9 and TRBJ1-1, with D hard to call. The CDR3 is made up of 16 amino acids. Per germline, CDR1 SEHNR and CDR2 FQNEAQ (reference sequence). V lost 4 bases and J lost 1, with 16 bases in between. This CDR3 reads CASSSLPGKANTEAFF. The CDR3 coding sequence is TGTGCCAGCAGCTCCCTGCCTGGCAAAGCGAACACTGAAGCTTTCTTT. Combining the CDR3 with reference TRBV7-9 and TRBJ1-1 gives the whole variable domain DTGVSQNPRHKITKRGQNVTFRCDPISEHNRLYWYRQTLGQGPEFLTYFQNEAQLEKSRLLSDRFSAERPKGSFSTLEIQRTEQGDSAMYLCASSSLPGKANTEAFFGQGTRLTVV.

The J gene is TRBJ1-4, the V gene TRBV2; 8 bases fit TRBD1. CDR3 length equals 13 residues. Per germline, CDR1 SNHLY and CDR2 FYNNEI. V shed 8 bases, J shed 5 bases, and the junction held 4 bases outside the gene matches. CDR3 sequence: CASAGTGNEKLFF. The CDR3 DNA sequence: TGTGCCAGCGCCGGGACAGGAAATGAAAAACTGTTTTTT.

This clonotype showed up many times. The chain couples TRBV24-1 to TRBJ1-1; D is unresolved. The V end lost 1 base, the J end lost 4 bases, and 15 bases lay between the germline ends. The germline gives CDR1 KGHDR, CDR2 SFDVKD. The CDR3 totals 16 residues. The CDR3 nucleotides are TGTGCCACCAGTGATTTCTTGGAGACACCATTCACTGAAGCTTTCTTT. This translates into CATSDFLETPFTEAFF.

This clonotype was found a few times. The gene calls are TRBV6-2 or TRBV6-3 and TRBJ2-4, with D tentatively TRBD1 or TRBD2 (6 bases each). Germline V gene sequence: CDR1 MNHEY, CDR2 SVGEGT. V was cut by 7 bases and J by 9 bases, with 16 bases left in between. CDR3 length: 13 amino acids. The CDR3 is CASTPLGGSIQYF. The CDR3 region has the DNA TGTGCCAGCACCCCACTAGGGGGGAGCATTCAGTACTTC.

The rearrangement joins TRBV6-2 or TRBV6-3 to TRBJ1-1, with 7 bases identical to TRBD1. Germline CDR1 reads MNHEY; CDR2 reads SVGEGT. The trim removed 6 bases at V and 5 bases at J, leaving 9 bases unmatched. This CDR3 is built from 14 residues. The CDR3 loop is CASRGTGEWTEAFF. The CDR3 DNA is TGTGCCAGCAGAGGAACAGGGGAGTGGACTGAAGCTTTCTTT.

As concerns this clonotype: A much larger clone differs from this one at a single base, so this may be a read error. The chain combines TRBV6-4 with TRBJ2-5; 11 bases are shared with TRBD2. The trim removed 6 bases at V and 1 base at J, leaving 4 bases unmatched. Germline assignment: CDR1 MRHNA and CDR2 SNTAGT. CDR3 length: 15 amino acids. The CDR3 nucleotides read TGTGCCAGCAGCGGGGGGACTAGCGGCCAAGAGACCCAGTACTTC. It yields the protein CASSGGTSGQETQYF.

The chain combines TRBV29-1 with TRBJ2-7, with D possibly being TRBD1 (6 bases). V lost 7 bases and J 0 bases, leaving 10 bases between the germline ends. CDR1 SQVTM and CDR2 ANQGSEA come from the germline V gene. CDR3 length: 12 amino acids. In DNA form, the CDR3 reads TGCAGCGGACGGGACAACTCCTACGAGCAGTACTTC. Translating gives CSGRDNSYEQYF.

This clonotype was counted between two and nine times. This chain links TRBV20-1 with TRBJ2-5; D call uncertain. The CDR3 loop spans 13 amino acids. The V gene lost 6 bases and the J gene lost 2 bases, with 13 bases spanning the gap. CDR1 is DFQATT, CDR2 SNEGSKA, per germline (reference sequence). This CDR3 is CSARYGPQETQYF. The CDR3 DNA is TGCAGTGCCCGTTACGGGCCTCAAGAGACCCAGTACTTC.

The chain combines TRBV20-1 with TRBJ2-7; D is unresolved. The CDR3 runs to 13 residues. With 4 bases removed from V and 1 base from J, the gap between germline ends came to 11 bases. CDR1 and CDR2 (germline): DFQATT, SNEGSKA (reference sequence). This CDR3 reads CSAKLSFSYEQYF. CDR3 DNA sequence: TGCAGTGCTAAACTGAGCTTTTCCTACGAGCAGTACTTC.

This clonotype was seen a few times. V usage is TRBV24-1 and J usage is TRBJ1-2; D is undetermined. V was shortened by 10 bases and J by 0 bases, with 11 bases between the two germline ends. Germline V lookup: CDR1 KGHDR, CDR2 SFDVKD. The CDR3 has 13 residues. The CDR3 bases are TGTGCCACACGACGGGGAGCTAACTATGGCTACACCTTC. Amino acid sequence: CATRRGANYGYTF.

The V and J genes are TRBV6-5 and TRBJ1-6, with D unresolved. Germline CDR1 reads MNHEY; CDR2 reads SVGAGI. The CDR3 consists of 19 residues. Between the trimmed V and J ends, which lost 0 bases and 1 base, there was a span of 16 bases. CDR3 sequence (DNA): TGTGCCAGCAGTTACTCGGGGAGGGTGGATGGATCCTATAATTCACCCCTCCACTTT. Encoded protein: CASSYSGRVDGSYNSPLHF.

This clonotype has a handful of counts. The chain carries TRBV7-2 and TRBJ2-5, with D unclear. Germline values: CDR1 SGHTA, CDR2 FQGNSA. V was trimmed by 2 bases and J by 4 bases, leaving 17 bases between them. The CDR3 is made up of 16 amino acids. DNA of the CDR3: TGTGCCAGCAGCTTATGGGATACTGGCCCCCTAGAGACCCAGTACTTC. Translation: CASSLWDTGPLETQYF.

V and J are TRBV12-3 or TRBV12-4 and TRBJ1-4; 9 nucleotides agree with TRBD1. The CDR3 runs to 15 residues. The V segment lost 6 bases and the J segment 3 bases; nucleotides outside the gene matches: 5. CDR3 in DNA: TGTGCCAGCAGGAAGACAGGGGGTGCTAATGAAAAACTGTTTTTT. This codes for CASRKTGGANEKLFF.

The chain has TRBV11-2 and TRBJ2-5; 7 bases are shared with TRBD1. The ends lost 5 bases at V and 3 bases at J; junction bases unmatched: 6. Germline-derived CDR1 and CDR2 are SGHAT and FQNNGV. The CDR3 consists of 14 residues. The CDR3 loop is CASSPGQFKETQYF. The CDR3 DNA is TGTGCCAGCAGCCCGGGACAGTTTAAAGAGACCCAGTACTTC.

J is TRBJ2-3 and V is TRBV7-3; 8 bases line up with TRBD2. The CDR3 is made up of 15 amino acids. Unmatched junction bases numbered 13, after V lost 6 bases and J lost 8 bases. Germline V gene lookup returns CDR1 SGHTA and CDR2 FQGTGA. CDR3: CASRFAGGRDSTQYF. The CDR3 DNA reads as TGTGCCAGCAGGTTCGCGGGAGGCCGGGATAGTACGCAGTATTTT. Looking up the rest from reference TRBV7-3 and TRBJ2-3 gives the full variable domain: GAGVSQTPSNKVTEKGKYVELRCDPISGHTALYWYRQSLGQGPEFLIYFQGTGAADDSGLPNDRFFAVRPEGSVSTLKIQRTERGDSAVYLCASRFAGGRDSTQYFGPGTRLTVL.